This entry features one TCR beta chain sequence. Its antigen remains undetermined. Base qualities are missing; no much larger clone stands one base away. The cohort comprised more than 550 healthy bone marrow donors. At the time of sampling, every cohort member was nominally healthy, though immune exposures that went unrecorded were likely present. The donor tested CMV seropositive and was one of the 289 seropositive cohort members. Every donor gave a peripheral blood sample, and the peripheral blood mononuclear cells from that sample were used for TCR beta sequencing. Genomic DNA was extracted from the blood cell samples with the Qiagen DNeasy Blood Extraction Kit. The method behind the library was the immunoSEQ multiplex PCR assay. For the multiplex PCR, a mixture combining 60 forward primers for TCR Vbeta segments and 13 reverse primers for TCR Jbeta segments was used. The CDR3 region of rearranged TCR beta genes was amplified from genomic DNA by a multiplex PCR assay. The Illumina HiSeq System was used to sequence the amplified TCR beta libraries as 87-base-pair reads. Regarding the original processing steps: In a later analysis, tens of millions of unique TCR beta chains were counted across the roughly 670 repertoires, and approximately 11 million of these chains were shared by at least two donors. To remove PCR and sequencing errors, raw reads were error-corrected and collapsed into unique sequences using a nearest-neighbor algorithm that merged closely related sequences. V, D and J gene segments were assigned by aligning CDR3 sequences to IMGT reference sequences. Each retained sequence needed at least a six-nucleotide match to both a V gene segment and a J gene segment. A rearrangement was called productive if the CDR3 had no stop codons and remained in frame with V and J, and every other rearrangement was called non-productive. CDR3 was defined according to IMGT convention as the region running from the second conserved V-encoded cysteine to the conserved J-encoded phenylalanine. The earlier analysis of fewer than 700 of the donors excluded sequences that lacked an unambiguous match to a single V gene segment. An earlier analysis of almost 600 of the donors classified V segments as functional when productive rearrangements were above 56.7% and as segregating when the standard deviation between donors was above 5%. To diagnose cytomegalovirus status from the catalog of TCR beta chain sequences, a statistical classification framework was built. A later analysis assigned V and J genes by comparing TCR nucleotide sequences with IMGT/GENE-DB human TR gene sequences. Using the TCRdist pipeline, a later analysis assigned CDR3 sequences along with most-parsimonious VDJ recombination scenarios. In a later analysis, each TCR beta chain was defined by its CDR3 amino acid sequence together with its V-gene family, and reads without a unique V-gene family were excluded. A later analysis removed 592 highly shared, low-generation-probability nucleotide sequences to deal with suspected cross-contamination and a sequencing artifact. In a later analysis, a clonal expansion index was calculated for each public chain from normalized within-repertoire ranks of inferred template counts. In a later analysis, generation probabilities were computed with a VDJ recombination model fitted to out-of-frame rearrangements, and the resulting probabilities were checked against IGoR. In a later analysis, hypergeometric tests were used to score TCR-TCR, TCR-HLA and TCR-CMV co-occurrence, with a repertoire-size bias correction applied to TCR pairs. To estimate false discovery rates, a later analysis permuted the HLA or CMV assignments 20 times. A later analysis grouped co-occurring TCRs with DBSCAN, adding TCRdist sequence similarity when clustering within HLA-allele-positive subsets. For co-occurrence clustering, repertoires with fewer than 30,000 or more than 120,000 public chains were excluded, along with several repertoires with anomalous nucleotide sharing. The table was pulled from immuneACCESS by TCRdb, which kept in-frame rearrangements only. Such tables lose some clones; where checked, under half of the loss comes from unresolved V genes, and the rest has no known cause. For V, J and clone size, that table is used; D and trimming come from the DNA. This sample comprises 150,000 to 200,000 clones, roughly four fifths of them detected only once. The top ten clonotypes cover over 8.5% of the sample.

This sample is part of a study of cytomegalovirus exposure and HLA in healthy donors (dated by TCRdb to the late 2010s). Broadly, across the study: According to an earlier analysis of 587 of the donors, 150 million to 200 million T cells yielded some 110 million unique TCR beta sequences and around 300 Gb of sequence data. Besides the first cohort of roughly 640 subjects, a separate validation cohort made up of 120 different subjects was used. A later analysis re-examined previously published TCR beta repertoires from more than 650 donors and added high-resolution HLA genotyping to investigate patterns of TCR occurrence. Using immunosequencing, the study profiled T cell repertoires from roughly 650 subjects and related those repertoires to cytomegalovirus serostatus. Of the roughly 420 genotyped donors, approximately 81% were placed in the genetic ancestry cluster associated with self-reported Caucasian donors. The later analysis used no new phenotypic data to find candidate immune exposures, relying instead on TCR beta sequences and their occurrence across donors. The study aimed to test whether cataloging public T cell receptors could reveal signatures of past pathogen exposure. The number of donors typed differed by locus, with about 629-630 for A, B, C, DRB1 and DQB1, 522 for DQA1, 600 to 610 for DPA1, and around 430 for DPB1. Genome-wide SNP genotypes for about 60% of the 666 donors were used in a later genetic analysis, which treated that subset as a discovery cohort. Because of strong linkage in the cohort, roughly five DR-DQ haplotypes were treated as single units for association and clustering. The study combined high-throughput TCR immunosequencing, statistical association of individual TCRs with disease status, and machine learning to predict cytomegalovirus infection status. An early release covering more than 500 HLA-typed donors comprised about 300 gigabases of sequencing data and tens of millions of unique TCR sequences. An earlier analysis of approximately 580 of the donors used high-throughput TCR beta sequencing to judge whether each TCR beta V gene segment behaved as functional or pseudogenic. Class I and class II HLA loci were covered by the typing at four-digit resolution. Among around 400 genotyped donors of the cohort, an average of roughly 230,000 unique TCR beta nucleotide sequences was sequenced per donor, of which about 19% were non-productive. Donor age, sex, ethnicity and CMV serostatus were collected together with the repertoire data. Every repertoire in the discovery cohort had been generated on one and the same sequencing platform.

Measured from the cysteine to the phenylalanine, the CDR3 is 17 residues long. Just CDR3 DNA is preserved here, 51 bases in frame from base 1. What the authors observed across the whole study: Because counts were too low, about 15 rarely observed V segments, including chromosome 9 orphons, were left out of the earlier analysis of 587 of the donors. The 87-base-pair reads could not distinguish some IMGT-functional V segments, including TRBV6-2 and TRBV6-3, so those segments were excluded. The authors suggested that the approach could potentially be extended to other disease states and immunological phenotypes. A later analysis associated about 17,000 TCR beta sequences with specific HLA alleles at a false discovery rate of 0.05. For the cohort, immune exposure information was limited to CMV serostatus. Strong co-occurrence of HLA alleles, especially DR and DQ, made assigning TCR associations to individual alleles difficult. This cohort had only TCR beta chains sequenced, and the lack of alpha or paired-chain data limited which features could be detected. An association between a missense DCLRE1C variant and V-gene and J-gene trimming of TCR beta chains was found in a later genetic analysis and replicated in an independent cohort. A later analysis reported that several top co-occurrence clusters appeared linked to parvovirus B19, influenza, CMV and Epstein-Barr virus. In a later analysis, the rate of TCR association differed among HLA loci, with DRB1 alleles having the most associated TCRs and HLA-C alleles having the fewest. In a later analysis, HLA-associated TCR beta chains showed more clonal expansion and lower generation probabilities than non-associated chains that were equally common. Correlated functional status among segregating V segments might reflect linkage disequilibrium, but an unknown experimental factor could not be ruled out. A further reported finding was that TCR beta sequences accurately predicted the HLA-A and HLA-B alleles for most subjects in the first cohort. A cluster of highly shared sequence variants was judged likely to be a technical artifact of the sequencing pipeline. A few of the identified cytomegalovirus-associated TCR beta chains were confirmed in vitro to be specific for cytomegalovirus antigens. The presence/absence analyses assumed that sequencing depth was roughly uniform across donors, and that assumption may not be true. Broadly in line with IMGT annotations, most TCR beta V segments showed up in productive rearrangements about 90% or about 30% of the time in an earlier analysis of 450 to 600 of the donors. In both the original and validation cohorts, the classifier was reported to diagnose cytomegalovirus status with high specificity and sensitivity. Compared with the approximately 710-donor mean, donors in an Asian-associated ancestry cluster had fewer N-insertions in productive TCRs, according to a later genetic analysis. In the study, about 150 TCR beta chains were listed as associated with cytomegalovirus. While some public TCRs were present in many individuals, most TCR sequences turned up only very rarely across donors. HLA typing was unavailable for some donors at each locus, so association tests used only the typed subset. In a later analysis, most CMV-associated TCR beta chains were found to appear HLA-restricted, with HLA associations seemingly driven largely by CMV exposure.

The rearranged chain carries TRBV21-1 and TRBJ1-5; the table's D call, TRBD1, has no DNA check behind it. TRBV21-1 is a pseudogene locus. The sample taken for sequencing was PBMCs. The source of this sequence is a man in his forties or fifties in good health and CMV-seropositive. The nucleotide sequence reads as follows: TGTGCCAGCAGCTCCCGGGACAGGGAGAGGAGCAATCAGCCCCAGCATTTT. This yields the protein CASSSRDRERSNQPQHF.